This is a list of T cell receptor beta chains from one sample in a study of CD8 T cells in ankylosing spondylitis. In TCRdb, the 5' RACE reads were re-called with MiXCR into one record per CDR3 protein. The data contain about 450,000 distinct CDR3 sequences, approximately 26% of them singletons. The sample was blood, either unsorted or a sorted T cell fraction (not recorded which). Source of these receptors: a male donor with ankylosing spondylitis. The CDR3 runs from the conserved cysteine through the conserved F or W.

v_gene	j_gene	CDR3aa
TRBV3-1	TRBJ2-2	CASSGLAGAGGELFF
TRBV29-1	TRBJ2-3	CSVVSGARFTDTQYF
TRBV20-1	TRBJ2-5	CSARDSPRGQYF
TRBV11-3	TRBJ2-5	CASSRDGQQETQYF
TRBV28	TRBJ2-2	CAAKWGGALTGELFF
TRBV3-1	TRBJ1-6	CASRTGTLYNSPLHF
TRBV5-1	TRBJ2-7	CASSWTSGSSYEQYF
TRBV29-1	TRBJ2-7	CSVFPGLGFEEQYF
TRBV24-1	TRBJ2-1	CATSDPLAGAMNNEQFF
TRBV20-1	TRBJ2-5	CSAGGRGWGETQYF
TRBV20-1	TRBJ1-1	CSAKSGGDTEAFF
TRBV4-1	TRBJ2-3	CASSRNVLAGITDTQYF
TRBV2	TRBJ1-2	CASSDYGYTF
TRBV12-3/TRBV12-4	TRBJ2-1	CASSLFDEQFF
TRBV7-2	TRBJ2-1	CASSRRLAGVDEQFF
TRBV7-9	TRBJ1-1	CASSLGSGIEAFF
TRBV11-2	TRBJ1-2	CASSFPGLGDYTF
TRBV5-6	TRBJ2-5	CASSQPGLLETQYF
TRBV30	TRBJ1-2	CAWRLRGNYGYTF
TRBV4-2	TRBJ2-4	CASSQEGGSSGIQYF
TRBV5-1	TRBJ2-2	CASSLNLANTGELFF
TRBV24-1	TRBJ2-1	CATSDPFGGRAVRNEQFF
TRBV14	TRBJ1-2	CASSRGTGANYGYTF
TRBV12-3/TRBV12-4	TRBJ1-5	CASSFSGSSNQPQHF
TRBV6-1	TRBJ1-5	CASRSGQGKAYSNQPQHF
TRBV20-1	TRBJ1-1	CSAPTGIKGEAFF
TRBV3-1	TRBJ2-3	CASSPTSGTWGVTDTQYF
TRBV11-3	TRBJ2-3	CASSLVVVAGTQYF
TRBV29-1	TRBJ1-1	CSVEQSLGEAFF
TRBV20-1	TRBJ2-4	CSTGLQMNIQYF
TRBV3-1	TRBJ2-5	CASSQGGDWIRTQYF
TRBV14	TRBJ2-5	CASRVAGGETQYF
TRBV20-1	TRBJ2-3	CSASKRETRTDTQYF